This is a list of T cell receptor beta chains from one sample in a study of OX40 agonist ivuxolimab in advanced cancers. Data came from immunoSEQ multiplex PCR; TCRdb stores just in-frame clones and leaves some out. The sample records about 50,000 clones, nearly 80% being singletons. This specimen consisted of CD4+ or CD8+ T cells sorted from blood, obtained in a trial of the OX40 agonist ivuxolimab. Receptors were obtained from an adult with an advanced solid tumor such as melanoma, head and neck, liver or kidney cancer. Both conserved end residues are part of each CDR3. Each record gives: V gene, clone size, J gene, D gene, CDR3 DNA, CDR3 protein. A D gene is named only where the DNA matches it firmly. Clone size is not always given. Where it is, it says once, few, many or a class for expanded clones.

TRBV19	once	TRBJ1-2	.	TGTGCCAGTAGTATAGATTTTCGGCAGATATATGGCTACACCTTC	CASSIDFRQIYGYTF
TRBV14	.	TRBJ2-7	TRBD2	TGTGCCAGCAGCCGCTCGGGGGGGATTTCCTACGAGCAGTACTTC	CASSRSGGISYEQYF
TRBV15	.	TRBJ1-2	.	TGTGCCACCAGCGACGAAAGAAAGACCTATGGCTACACCTTC	CATSDERKTYGYTF
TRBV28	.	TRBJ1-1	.	TGTGCCAGCAGTTTACTGGGGGGATCGAACACTGAAGCTTTCTTT	CASSLLGGSNTEAFF
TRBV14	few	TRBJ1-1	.	TGTGCCAGCAGCCAAGGCGTAGAGGGAAGGGCTGGTTTTGGAGCTTTCTTT	CASSQGVEGRAGFGAFF
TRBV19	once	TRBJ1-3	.	TGTGCCAGTAGGCGGCAAGGGGATGGTGGAAACACCATATATTTT	CASRRQGDGGNTIYF
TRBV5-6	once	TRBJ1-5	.	TGTGCCAGCAGCTTGTTACGCAGAGGCCAGCCCCAGCATTTT	CASSLLRRGQPQHF
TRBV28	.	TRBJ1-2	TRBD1	TGTGCCAGCAGGATTGGACAGGGGGCAAATCTCTATGGCTACACCTTC	CASRIGQGANLYGYTF
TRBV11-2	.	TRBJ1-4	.	TGTGCCAGCAGCTTAGGGCCCGGGGCGGGGGAAAAACTGTTTTTT	CASSLGPGAGEKLFF
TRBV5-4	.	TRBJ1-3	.	TGTGCCAGCAGCTTAACCTCCAGCTCTGGAAACACCATATATTTT	CASSLTSSSGNTIYF
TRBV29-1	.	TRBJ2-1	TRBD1	TGCAGCGTTGGTGGGACAGGGGTGGGCAATGAGCAGTTCTTC	CSVGGTGVGNEQFF
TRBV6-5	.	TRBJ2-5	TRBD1	TGTGCCAGCAGTTACTCCACAACAGGGGGCCAAGAGACCCAGTACTTC	CASSYSTTGGQETQYF
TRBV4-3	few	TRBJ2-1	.	TGCGCCAGCAGCCAGCGGGGGCGGGGCAATGAGCAGTTCTTC	CASSQRGRGNEQFF
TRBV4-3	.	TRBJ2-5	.	TGCGCCAGCAGCCAAGGAGGAGCTATGTACCAAGAGACCCAGTACTTC	CASSQGGAMYQETQYF
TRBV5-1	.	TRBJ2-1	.	TGCGCCAGCGCGGGGGCTAGGAATGAGCAGTTCTTC	CASAGARNEQFF
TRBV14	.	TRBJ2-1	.	TGTGCCAGCACCACGGAAATGGGGAATGAGCAGTTCTTC	CASTTEMGNEQFF